Shown below are 14 T cell receptor beta chains from a single sample sequenced in a study of OX40 agonist ivuxolimab in advanced cancers. Libraries were prepared by immunoSEQ multiplex PCR; TCRdb keeps only in-frame clonotypes and omits some of them. In the table there are 95,000 to 150,000 clones, around 90% of which are singletons. The material sequenced was CD4+ or CD8+ T cells sorted from blood, taken in a trial of the OX40 agonist ivuxolimab. These receptor sequences come from an adult with an advanced solid tumor such as melanoma, head and neck, liver or kidney cancer.

Comment on this clone: One end of the junction is discordant with germline, which a read error may explain. This chain links TRBV7-7 with TRBJ2-1; D is uncertain. The CDR3 covers 15 residues. The germline gives CDR1 SSHAT, CDR2 FNYEAQ (reference sequence). The CDR3 loop is CASSFSPRAQNEQFF. CDR3 coding DNA: TGTGCTAGCAGCTTTTCCCCACGGGCGCAAAATGAGCAGTTCTTC.

The chain carries TRBV6-6 and TRBJ1-1, with unresolved D. This CDR3 has 13 residues. CDR1 and CDR2 from the germline V gene are MNHNY and SVGAGI (reference sequence). The V and J ends lost 7 bases and 3 bases respectively, with 12 bases between them. The CDR3 loop is CASKVFEDTEAFF. CDR3 sequence (DNA): TGTGCCAGCAAGGTCTTTGAGGACACTGAAGCTTTCTTT.

The rearrangement links TRBV5-4 to TRBJ2-3, with D maybe TRBD2 (6 bases). V gave up 1 base and J gave up 0 bases, with 12 bases separating them. The V gene's germline CDR1 is SGHNT and CDR2 YYREEE (reference sequence). The CDR3 totals 16 residues. The CDR3 region is CASSLKWLASTDTQYF. As DNA, the CDR3 is TGTGCCAGCAGCTTGAAATGGCTAGCGAGCACAGATACGCAGTATTTT.

The chain recombines TRBV11-2 with TRBJ1-4; maybe TRBD1 (5 bases). Germline V gene lookup returns CDR1 SGHAT and CDR2 FQNNGV. V lost 1 base to trimming and J lost 8 bases, with 11 bases between them. The CDR3 consists of 14 residues. The CDR3 is CASSLGQGWEKLFF. The CDR3, as DNA: TGTGCCAGCAGCTTAGGCCAGGGCTGGGAAAAACTGTTTTTT.

The chain joins TRBV6-6 to TRBJ1-3; TRBD1 might be the D (5 bases). Trimming took off 4 bases at V and 0 bases at J, with 10 bases between the two ends. Germline V CDR1 and CDR2: MNHNY, SVGAGI (reference sequence). The CDR3 is made up of 15 amino acids. The CDR3 spells CASSWGGDSGNTIYF. In DNA form, the CDR3 reads TGTGCCAGCAGTTGGGGAGGGGACTCTGGAAACACCATATATTTT.

The chain combines TRBV2 with TRBJ2-3; D could derive from TRBD1 or TRBD2 (5 bases each). Trimming took off 6 bases at V and 4 bases at J, with 14 bases between the two ends. CDR1 and CDR2 from the germline V gene are SNHLY and FYNNEI. This CDR3 region has 14 residues. The CDR3 nucleotides are TGTGCCAGCAGCGGGGCCCGAGGGCCAGATACGCAGTATTTT. This sequence encodes CASSGARGPDTQYF.

J is TRBJ1-1 and V is TRBV9; tentatively, D is TRBD1 (5 bases). Germline CDR1 is SGDLS and CDR2 is YYNGEE. Between the trimmed V and J ends, which lost 4 bases and 3 bases, there was a span of 25 bases. The CDR3 is 18 amino acids. This CDR3 reads CASSPREKGRGSYTEAFF. The CDR3 DNA reads as TGTGCCAGCAGCCCTAGAGAGAAGGGAAGGGGATCTTACACTGAAGCTTTCTTT.

This chain joins TRBV20-1 and TRBJ2-2; D ambiguous. CDR1 and CDR2 (germline): DFQATT, SNEGSKA (reference sequence). V was pared by 6 bases and J by 8 bases, with 7 bases between. CDR3 length equals 10 residues. CDR3 amino acids: CSAEGGELFF. The DNA of the CDR3 is TGCAGTGCCGAAGGGGGGGAGCTGTTTTTT.

This clone appeared a single time. The genes are TRBV5-4 and TRBJ2-6; D unresolved. V was trimmed by 0 bases and J by 6 bases, leaving 10 bases between them. This CDR3 has 15 residues. CDR1 is SGHNT, CDR2 YYREEE, per germline (reference sequence). In nucleotides, the CDR3 is TGTGCCAGCAGCTTGGCCACTTATAAGGCCAACGTCCTGACTTTC. Protein product: CASSLATYKANVLTF.

This clone was seen once. The chain employs TRBV14 and TRBJ1-4; D is unclear. V gave up 2 bases and J gave up 6 bases, with 10 bases separating them. The length of the CDR3 is 14 residues. Germline CDR1 reads SGHDN; CDR2 reads FVKESK. The CDR3: CASSQKVWDEKLFF. CDR3 DNA sequence: TGTGCCAGCAGCCAAAAGGTTTGGGATGAAAAACTGTTTTTT.

The gene calls are TRBV18 and TRBJ2-7; D is uncertain. V was clipped by 5 bases and J by 3 bases, with 14 bases between them. This CDR3 is built from 14 residues. CDR1 is KGHSH and CDR2 is LQKENI in the germline V gene. CDR3 region: CASSFDQDLYEQYF. The CDR3 DNA is TGTGCCAGCTCATTCGACCAGGACCTCTACGAGCAGTACTTC.

This chain links TRBV5-1 with TRBJ2-5; TRBD2 is a possible D gene (7 bases). This CDR3 has 16 residues. Trimming shortened V by 4 bases and J by 0 bases, and 16 bases separated the two germline ends. CDR1 is SGHRS and CDR2 is YFSETQ in the germline V gene. DNA for the CDR3: TGCGCCAGCAGCCTCCTGGGGGGGGACAACCAAGAGACCCAGTACTTC. This codes for CASSLLGGDNQETQYF.

This CDR3 reads CASSEQGLEQYF. The DNA of the CDR3 is TGTGCCAGCAGTGAACAGGGTCTCGAGCAGTACTTC. The chain couples TRBV2 to TRBJ2-7; weak D call: TRBD1 (5 bases). CDR3 length equals 12 residues. Per the germline V gene, CDR1 is SNHLY and CDR2 is FYNNEI. V was trimmed by 2 bases and J by 6 bases, leaving 8 bases between them.

This clone was counted once. The rearrangement uses TRBV28 and TRBJ1-2; TRBD1 might be the D (6 bases). The CDR3 has 13 amino acids. Germline-derived CDR1 and CDR2 are MDHEN and SYDVKM. The V gene lost 7 bases and the J gene lost 4 bases, with 13 bases spanning the gap. The CDR3 loop is CASNVGGPYGYTF. The CDR3 DNA reads TGTGCCAGCAATGTCGGGGGGCCCTATGGCTACACCTTC.